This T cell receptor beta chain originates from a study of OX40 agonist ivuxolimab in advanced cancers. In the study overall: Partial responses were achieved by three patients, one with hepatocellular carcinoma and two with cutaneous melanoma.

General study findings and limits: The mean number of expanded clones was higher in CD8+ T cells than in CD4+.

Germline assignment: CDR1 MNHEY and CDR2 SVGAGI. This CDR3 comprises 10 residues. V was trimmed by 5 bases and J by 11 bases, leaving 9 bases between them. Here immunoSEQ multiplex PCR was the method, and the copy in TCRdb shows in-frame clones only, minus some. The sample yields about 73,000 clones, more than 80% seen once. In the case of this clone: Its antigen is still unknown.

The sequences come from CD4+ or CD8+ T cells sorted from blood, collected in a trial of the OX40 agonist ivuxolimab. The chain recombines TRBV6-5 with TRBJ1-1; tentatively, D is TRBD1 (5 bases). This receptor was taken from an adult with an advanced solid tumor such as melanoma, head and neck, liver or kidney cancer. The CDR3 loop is CASSQGRAFF. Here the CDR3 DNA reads TGTGCCAGCAGTCAGGGACGGGCTTTCTTT.